This is a list of T cell receptor beta chains from one sample in a study of CD8 T cells in ankylosing spondylitis. MiXCR, applied by TCRdb to the 5' RACE reads, yields one record per CDR3 protein. The repertoire holds 200,000 to 300,000 distinct CDR3 sequences, with approximately 24% as singletons. Sequencing used blood, either unsorted or a sorted T cell fraction (not recorded which). The receptors shown here come from a male donor with ankylosing spondylitis or in good health (not recorded which). Both conserved end residues are part of each CDR3. Fields, in order: J gene, V gene, clone size, D gene, CDR3 protein. A D gene is named only where the DNA matches it firmly. Expanded clones are given a class, and other clones once, few, many or no size at all.

>TRBJ2-5|TRBV20-1|few|-
CSASWGETQYF
>TRBJ2-3|TRBV20-1|-|TRBD1
CSALPGQGGIDTQYF
>TRBJ2-2|TRBV6-5|many|-
CASSFPGSYGELFF
>TRBJ1-1|TRBV6-1|many|TRBD1
CASSRTGEGTEAFF
>TRBJ1-5|TRBV20-1|many|-
CSARETGGGQPQHF
>TRBJ2-1|TRBV2|few|-
CARTGYNEQFF
>TRBJ2-2|TRBV20-1|many|-
CSARVLSGTGELFF
>TRBJ1-2|TRBV15|-|TRBD1
CATSTDRDGYTF
>TRBJ2-1|TRBV5-1|-|-
CASSLARPSDEQFF
>TRBJ1-1|TRBV20-1|many|TRBD1
CSAWTGVNTEAFF
>TRBJ2-7|TRBV20-1|-|-
CSAGGASPYEQYF
>TRBJ2-1|TRBV20-1|many|-
CSARDKVRQFF
>TRBJ1-2|TRBV5-5|many|-
CASSSHGGREYGYTF
>TRBJ2-7|TRBV20-1|-|TRBD1
CSAPLRTGGDEQYF
>TRBJ2-7|TRBV11-3|-|-
CASSLGPTNSEQYF
>TRBJ2-5|TRBV3-1|-|-
CASSREMETQYF
>TRBJ2-2|TRBV20-1|-|TRBD1
CSASDRANTGELFF
>TRBJ1-1|TRBV20-1|-|TRBD1
CSAKLLQGRGTEAFF
>TRBJ2-1|TRBV15|-|TRBD2
CATSSETRGGNEQFF
>TRBJ2-1|TRBV25-1|few|TRBD1
CASSALGDRDNNEQFF
>TRBJ2-7|TRBV20-1|-|-
CSARDLAAWEQYF
>TRBJ2-6|TRBV5-1|-|TRBD1
CASSSTGAGANVLTF
>TRBJ2-3|TRBV20-1|-|-
CSAPKTGILEDTQYF
>TRBJ2-7|TRBV3-1|-|TRBD2
CASSEQSGGGAYEQYF